This entry lists 32 T cell receptor beta chains sequenced from one sample in a study of cytomegalovirus exposure and HLA in healthy donors (dated by TCRdb to 2016 to 2017). Libraries came from the immunoSEQ multiplex PCR assay. Drawn from immuneACCESS, this table holds only the in-frame rearrangements with V and J called that TCRdb kept. Clones are partly lost; checked studies trace under half to an unresolved V gene and leave the rest unexplained. The sample profile shows hundreds of thousands of clones; roughly 89% of them were found once. Of the sample, under 0.9% is held by the ten largest clones. The sequenced material came from PBMCs. These TCRs come from a woman younger than 35 in good health and CMV-seronegative.

The J gene is TRBJ2-3, the V gene TRBV11-3, with a possible D match to TRBD2 (5 bases). Germline CDR1 reads SGHNT; CDR2 reads YENEEA. The CDR3 runs to 13 residues. The V gene lost 4 bases and the J gene lost 5 bases, with 10 bases spanning the gap. CDR3 sequence: CASSSPLEDTQYF. The CDR3 DNA sequence: TGTGCCAGCAGCTCCCCACTAGAAGATACGCAGTATTTT.

The gene calls are TRBV7-3 and TRBJ2-3, with TRBD1 as a possible D gene (5 bases). The CDR3 is 15 amino acids. Trimming removed 5 bases at V and 2 bases at J, with 14 bases between. The germline CDR1 and CDR2 sequences are SGHTA and FQGTGA. Written as DNA, the CDR3 is TGTGCCAGCAGCGCGCAGGGTTCCAACACAGATACGCAGTATTTT. This encodes CASSAQGSNTDTQYF.

The V call is TRBV9, the J call TRBJ2-1; 11 bases map to TRBD2. Germline values: CDR1 SGDLS, CDR2 YYNGEE. V shed 3 bases, J shed 3 bases, and the junction held 5 bases outside the gene matches. The CDR3 is made up of 16 amino acids. For the CDR3, the DNA is TGTGCCAGCAGCGCGGGGGGACTAGCGGTCTACAATGAGCAGTTCTTC. Encoded protein: CASSAGGLAVYNEQFF.

For this clone: In the same sample, other DNA sequences code for this CDR3. The chain recombines TRBV6-1 with TRBJ1-2; D is undetermined. Germline-derived CDR1 and CDR2 are MNHNS and SASEGT. Trimming took off 2 bases at V and 5 bases at J, with 9 bases between the two ends. This CDR3 has 13 residues. In DNA form, the CDR3 reads TGTGCCAGCAGTGAAACGGTCATTTATGGCTACACCTTC. This translates into CASSETVIYGYTF.

This chain links TRBV27 with TRBJ1-6; D gene ambiguous. This CDR3 has 13 amino acids. Deletions cut 2 bases from V and 13 bases from J, with 12 bases between. Germline V lookup: CDR1 MNHEY, CDR2 SMNVEV (reference sequence). CDR3 residues: CASSLDGLGPLHF. CDR3 sequence (DNA): TGTGCCAGCAGTTTAGATGGGCTTGGGCCCCTCCACTTT.

V and J are TRBV2 and TRBJ1-1, with D possibly matching TRBD1 (5 bases). This CDR3 spans 14 amino acids. CDR1 is SNHLY, CDR2 FYNNEI, per germline. The V and J ends lost 4 bases and 1 base respectively, with 10 bases between them. The chain's CDR3 is CASSVQGPNTEAFF. DNA of the CDR3: TGTGCCAGCAGTGTCCAGGGCCCGAACACTGAAGCTTTCTTT. Full variable domain (rest looked up from reference TRBV2 and TRBJ1-1): EPEVTQTPSHQVTQMGQEVILRCVPISNHLYFYWYRQILGQKVEFLVSFYNNEISEKSEIFDDQFSVERPDGSNFTLKIRSTKLEDSAMYFCASSVQGPNTEAFFGQGTRLTVV.

This sequence joins TRBV7-9 and TRBJ2-7; 7 nucleotides match TRBD1. The CDR3 loop spans 12 amino acids. CDR1 SEHNR and CDR2 FQNEAQ come from the germline V gene (reference sequence). V dropped 5 bases and J dropped 7; count of bases not matched to a gene: 5. The CDR3 bases are TGTGCCAGCAGCCCATGGACAGGAGAGCAGTACTTC. This encodes CASSPWTGEQYF.

This chain joins TRBV6-1 and TRBJ1-2; 10 positions agree with TRBD1. This CDR3 is 14 amino acids long. Looked up from germline, CDR1 is MNHNS and CDR2 is SASEGT. The ends lost 0 bases at V and 7 bases at J; junction bases unmatched: 2. The CDR3 nucleotides read TGTGCCAGCAGTGAAGCTGGGACAGGGGTTGGCTACACCTTC. It translates to CASSEAGTGVGYTF.

This clone was picked up a small number of times. CDR3 nucleotide sequence: TGTGCCAGCAGTGAATCGAGGGGGCCCTATGGCTACACCTTC. Its translation is CASSESRGPYGYTF. The chain is built from TRBV2 and TRBJ1-2; TRBD1 aligns across 7 bases. The germline gives CDR1 SNHLY, CDR2 FYNNEI. V shed 2 bases, J shed 4 bases, and the junction held 4 bases outside the gene matches. The CDR3 runs to 14 residues.

V is TRBV19 and J is TRBJ2-7; 9 nucleotides align to TRBD1. Germline values: CDR1 LNHDA, CDR2 SQIVND (reference sequence). The CDR3 covers 15 residues. Trimming at V came to 6 bases and at J to 2 bases, leaving 8 bases not matched to a gene. This chain's CDR3 is CASRTTGTGPYEQYF. DNA for the CDR3: TGTGCCAGTAGGACCACCGGGACAGGGCCCTACGAGCAGTACTTC.

This clone was detected once. V is TRBV7-9 and J is TRBJ2-1; D may be TRBD2 (5 bases). The CDR3 is 13 residues long. The germline V gene has CDR1 SEHNR and CDR2 FQNEAQ (reference sequence). Trimming stripped 5 bases from V and 5 bases from J, with 10 bases between. The CDR3 nucleotides read TGTGCCAGCAGCGGAGCGGCAGACAATGAGCAGTTCTTC. This translates into CASSGAADNEQFF.

The chain is built from TRBV9 and TRBJ2-7; 9 nucleotides match TRBD1. CDR1 SGDLS and CDR2 YYNGEE come from the germline V gene. This CDR3 is 15 amino acids long. The V and J ends lost 0 bases and 3 bases, in that order; junction bases with no gene match: 4. This CDR3 is CASSVGGDRDYEQYF. The CDR3 region has the DNA TGTGCCAGCAGCGTAGGAGGGGACAGGGACTACGAGCAGTACTTC.

V is TRBV5-1 and J is TRBJ2-7; TRBD2 matches at 11 bases. This CDR3 is built from 16 residues. The ends lost 4 bases at V and 1 base at J; junction bases unmatched: 7. CDR1 SGHRS and CDR2 YFSETQ come from the germline V gene. Written as DNA, the CDR3 is TGCGCCAGCAGCACCGCTCTAGCGGGGGGTTCCTACGAGCAGTACTTC. Translation: CASSTALAGGSYEQYF.

This chain connects TRBV6-5 to TRBJ2-3; 7 positions agree with TRBD2. Unmatched junction bases numbered 6, after V lost 5 bases and J lost 1 base. There are 15 residues in the CDR3. CDR1 MNHEY and CDR2 SVGAGI come from the germline V gene. CDR3 amino acids: CASSPAGGGTDTQYF. The CDR3 coding sequence is TGTGCCAGCAGTCCCGCTGGGGGGGGCACAGATACGCAGTATTTT.

The chain employs TRBV5-4 and TRBJ2-1, with 10 bases that match TRBD2. Germline V gene lookup returns CDR1 SGHNT and CDR2 YYREEE (reference sequence). The CDR3 runs 16 residues. V gave up 4 bases and J gave up 4 bases; unmatched junction bases: 8. The CDR3 sequence: CASSLWTSGFYNEQFF. The CDR3 DNA reads as TGTGCCAGCAGCCTATGGACTAGCGGCTTTTACAATGAGCAGTTCTTC.

The gene calls are TRBV27 and TRBJ2-1; D is possibly TRBD2 (6 bases). This CDR3 has 14 amino acids. V was cut by 4 bases and J by 6 bases, with 13 bases left in between. Germline lookup yields CDR1 MNHEY and CDR2 SMNVEV (reference sequence). CDR3 nucleotides: TGTGCCAGCAGTTACCGGGACTTCCGCAATGAGCAGTTCTTC. Protein: CASSYRDFRNEQFF.

The chain combines TRBV27 with TRBJ2-5; D is unresolved. The V end was cut by 0 bases, the J end by 5 bases, with 7 bases between. CDR3 length: 13 amino acids. Germline V lookup: CDR1 MNHEY, CDR2 SMNVEV (reference sequence). The CDR3 protein is CASSLSSAETQYF. The DNA for the CDR3 is TGTGCCAGCAGTTTATCGAGCGCCGAGACCCAGTACTTC.

DNA for the CDR3: TGTGCCAGCAGTTACGGAGCTAGCGGGAAAGAGACCCAGTACTTC. The encoded protein is CASSYGASGKETQYF. This chain joins TRBV6-5 and TRBJ2-5; 9 bases match TRBD2. V was clipped by 2 bases and J by 3 bases; unmatched bases: 4. CDR1 and CDR2 from the germline V gene are MNHEY and SVGAGI. The CDR3 is 15 amino acids.

The sample holds one count of this clone. The chain recombines TRBV15 with TRBJ2-1; the match to TRBD2 covers 9 bases. Germline loops: CDR1 LNHNV, CDR2 YYDKDF (reference sequence). V lost 5 bases to trimming and J lost 9 bases; unmatched junction nucleotides: 8. This CDR3 comprises 14 residues. The CDR3 region is CATSHEGLATEQFF. Written as DNA, the CDR3 is TGTGCCACCAGCCACGAGGGACTAGCTACTGAGCAGTTCTTC.

This chain joins TRBV7-9 and TRBJ1-2, with 7 bases aligning to TRBD1. CDR1 and CDR2 from the germline V gene are SEHNR and FQNEAQ (reference sequence). After removal of 1 base from V and 3 bases from J, the junction contained 5 bases not matched to a gene. This CDR3 is built from 15 residues. DNA for the CDR3: TGTGCCAGCAGCTTAGTAGGGGGCAAGGACTATGGCTACACCTTC. Protein product: CASSLVGGKDYGYTF.

This chain links TRBV6-5 with TRBJ2-5, with a possible D match to TRBD1 (5 bases). The CDR3 consists of 14 residues. Trimming cost V 0 bases and J 5 bases, with 10 bases left between them. Germline loops: CDR1 MNHEY, CDR2 SVGAGI. As DNA, the CDR3 is TGTGCCAGCAGTTACTCCGCAGGGAAGGAGACCCAGTACTTC. Protein sequence: CASSYSAGKETQYF.

The rearrangement links TRBV11-1 to TRBJ2-5; a weak D match, TRBD2 (5 bases). Germline lookup yields CDR1 SGHAT and CDR2 FQDESV (reference sequence). V was cut by 2 bases and J by 5 bases, with 15 bases left in between. There are 15 residues in the CDR3. For the CDR3, the DNA is TGTGCCAGCAGCTTAATGAGCGGCCCCCAGGAGACCCAGTACTTC. Translation: CASSLMSGPQETQYF.

The chain carries TRBV6-5 and TRBJ2-2; maybe TRBD2 (5 bases). Germline CDR1 reads MNHEY; CDR2 reads SVGAGI. The CDR3 extends over 14 amino acids. Trimming removed 7 bases at V and 7 bases at J, with 16 bases between. The CDR3 bases are TGTGCCAGCACCGCGACCGGGGAAGGCGGGGAGCTGTTTTTT. Encoded protein: CASTATGEGGELFF.

The chain has TRBV5-6 and TRBJ2-3, with a weak D call TRBD1 (6 bases). The ends were cut back, 0 bases at V and 4 bases at J, with 21 bases in the middle. This CDR3 is built from 18 residues. Germline loops: CDR1 SGHDT, CDR2 YYEEEE. The CDR3 is CASSLVGAAGIGADTQYF. CDR3 DNA: TGTGCCAGCAGCTTGGTGGGGGCGGCAGGGATTGGGGCAGATACGCAGTATTTT.

This rearrangement joins TRBV4-1 to TRBJ1-1; 8 nucleotides align to TRBD1. Germline V gives CDR1 MGHRA, CDR2 YSYEKL. The CDR3 totals 15 residues. The V gene end was trimmed by 5 bases and the J gene end by 3 bases; junction bases not matched to a gene: 8. The CDR3 DNA reads TGCGCCAGCAGCTCGCGGACAGGGACGGACACTGAAGCTTTCTTT. Its protein is CASSSRTGTDTEAFF.

This clone was recorded once. The chain carries TRBV6-1 and TRBJ2-7; maybe TRBD2 (6 bases). With 3 bases removed from V and 5 bases from J, the gap between germline ends came to 20 bases. From germline, CDR1 is MNHNS and CDR2 SASEGT. The CDR3 is 16 amino acids. The CDR3 coding sequence is TGTGCCAGCAGTGATTTTACATTCGGGGGAAGGGACGAGCAGTACTTC. Its translation: CASSDFTFGGRDEQYF.

A few counts support this clone. The CDR3 bases are TGTGCCAGCAGTGGGAGCTACGAGCAGTACTTC. It is translated as CASSGSYEQYF. The chain carries TRBV2 and TRBJ2-7, with D hard to call. Germline V lookup: CDR1 SNHLY, CDR2 FYNNEI. This CDR3 is 11 amino acids long. With 4 bases removed from V and 3 bases from J, the gap between germline ends came to 4 bases.

CDR3 in amino acids: CASSSGQGALAAGANVLTF. CDR3 in DNA: TGCGCCAGCAGCTCAGGACAGGGGGCTCTAGCCGCTGGGGCCAACGTCCTGACTTTC. V is TRBV5-1 and J is TRBJ2-6, with TRBD1 matching 11 bases. In germline, CDR1 is SGHRS, CDR2 YFSETQ. J gave up 2 bases and V 3 bases, and 10 bases lay outside the gene matches. The CDR3 sequence is 19 residues long.

This sequence joins TRBV30 and TRBJ2-5, with a possible D match to TRBD2 (6 bases). Trimming cost V 4 bases and J 4 bases, with 13 bases left between them. Germline V gene lookup returns CDR1 GTSNPN and CDR2 SVGIG (reference sequence). The CDR3 runs 13 residues. The CDR3 sequence is CAWTAGTPETQYF. CDR3 nucleotide sequence: TGTGCCTGGACGGCAGGGACTCCAGAGACCCAGTACTTC.

V usage is TRBV10-3 and J usage is TRBJ1-5; possibly TRBD1 for D (5 bases). CDR3 length: 16 amino acids. Germline values: CDR1 ENHRY, CDR2 SYGVKD. The V gene lost 1 base and the J gene lost 4 bases, with 14 bases spanning the gap. The CDR3 DNA reads TGTGCCATCAGTGAGTACTTCGGGGGTAATAATCAGCCCCAGCATTTT. Its translation is CAISEYFGGNNQPQHF.

This chain joins TRBV27 and TRBJ2-7; 11 bases agree with TRBD1. Germline V lookup: CDR1 MNHEY, CDR2 SMNVEV (reference sequence). V lost 4 bases and J lost 5; bases outside the gene matches: 4. The CDR3 is 14 amino acids. The CDR3 nucleotides read TGTGCCAGCAGTTGGACAGGGGGCCTCCACGAGCAGTACTTC. Its translation: CASSWTGGLHEQYF.

The genes are TRBV27 and TRBJ2-3; no clear D gene. This CDR3 comprises 16 residues. V lost 5 bases, J lost 1 base, and 16 bases lay in between. Germline CDR1 reads MNHEY; CDR2 reads SMNVEV (reference sequence). The CDR3 protein is CASSPLSYGGTDTQYF. In nucleotides, the CDR3 is TGTGCCAGCAGTCCCCTGTCCTATGGAGGCACAGATACGCAGTATTTT.